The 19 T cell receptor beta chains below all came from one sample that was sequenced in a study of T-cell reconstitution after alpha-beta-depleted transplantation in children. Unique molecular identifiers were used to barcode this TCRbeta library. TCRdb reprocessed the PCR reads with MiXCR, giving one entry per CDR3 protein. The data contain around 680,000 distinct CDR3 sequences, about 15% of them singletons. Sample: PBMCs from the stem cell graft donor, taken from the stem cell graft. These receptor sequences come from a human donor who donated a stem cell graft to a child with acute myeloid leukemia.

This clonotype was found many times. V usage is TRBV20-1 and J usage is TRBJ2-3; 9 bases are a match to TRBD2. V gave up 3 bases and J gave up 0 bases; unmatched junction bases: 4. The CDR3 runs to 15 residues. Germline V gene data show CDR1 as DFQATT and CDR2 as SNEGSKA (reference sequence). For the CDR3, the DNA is TGCAGTGCTAGGACTAGCGGATCTAGCACAGATACGCAGTATTTT. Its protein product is CSARTSGSSTDTQYF.

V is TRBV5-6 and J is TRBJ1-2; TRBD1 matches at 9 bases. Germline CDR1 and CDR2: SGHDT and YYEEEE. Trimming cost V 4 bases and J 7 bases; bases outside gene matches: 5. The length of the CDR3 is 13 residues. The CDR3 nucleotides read TGTGCCAGCAGCCCGGGACAGGGCGGTGGCTACACCTTC. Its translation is CASSPGQGGGYTF.

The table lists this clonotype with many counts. The CDR3 nucleotides read TGCAGCGTTGAATCCTTGGAGGGGGATCCCTACGAGCAGTACTTC. Translating gives CSVESLEGDPYEQYF. The chain employs TRBV29-1 and TRBJ2-7; the D call may be TRBD1 or TRBD2 (6 bases each). V was clipped by 2 bases and J by 2 bases, with 16 bases between them. The germline CDR1 and CDR2 sequences are SQVTM and ANQGSEA. The CDR3 runs 15 residues.

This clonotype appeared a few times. In DNA, the CDR3 is TGTGCCACCAGCAGGACTTCACAGGGGGCCACTGAAGCTTTCTTT. As protein: CATSRTSQGATEAFF. The chain uses TRBV15 and TRBJ1-1; TRBD1 aligns across 9 bases. V lost 3 bases and J lost 4; bases outside the gene matches: 6. Germline-derived CDR1 and CDR2 are LNHNV and YYDKDF (reference sequence). The CDR3 is made up of 15 amino acids.

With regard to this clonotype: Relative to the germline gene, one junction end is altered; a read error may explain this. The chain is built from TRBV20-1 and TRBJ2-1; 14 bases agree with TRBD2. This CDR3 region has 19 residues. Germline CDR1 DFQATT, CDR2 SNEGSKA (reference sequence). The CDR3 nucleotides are TGCTGTGCTAGAGCTCCGAACCGACTAGCGGGGGGGCGCACCAATGAGCAGTTCTTC. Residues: CCARAPNRLAGGRTNEQFF.

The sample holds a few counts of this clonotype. The CDR3 is CASSLGGPGQFLYEQYF. CDR3 in DNA: TGTGCCAGCAGCTTAGGAGGTCCGGGACAGTTCTTGTACGAGCAGTACTTC. V is TRBV7-2 and J is TRBJ2-7; 7 bases agree with TRBD1. This CDR3 has 17 amino acids. CDR1 and CDR2 (germline): SGHTA, FQGNSA. After removal of 1 base from V and 4 bases from J, the junction contained 13 bases not matched to a gene.

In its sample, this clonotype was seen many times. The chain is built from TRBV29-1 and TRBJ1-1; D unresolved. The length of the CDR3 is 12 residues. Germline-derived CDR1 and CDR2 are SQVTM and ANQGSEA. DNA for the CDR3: TGCAGTGGATCCTGGACGGGCTCTGAAGCTTTCTTT. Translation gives CSGSWTGSEAFF.

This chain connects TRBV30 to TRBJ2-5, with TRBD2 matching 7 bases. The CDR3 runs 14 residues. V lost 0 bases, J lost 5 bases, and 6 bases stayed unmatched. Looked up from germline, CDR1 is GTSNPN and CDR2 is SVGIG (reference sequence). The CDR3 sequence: CAWSVGGGEETQYF. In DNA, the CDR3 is TGTGCCTGGAGTGTTGGCGGGGGAGAGGAGACCCAGTACTTC. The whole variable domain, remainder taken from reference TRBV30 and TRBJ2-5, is SQTIHQWPATLVQPVGSPLSLECTVEGTSNPNLYWYRQAAGRGLQLLFYSVGIGQISSEVPQNLSASRPQDRQFILSSKKLLLSDSGFYLCAWSVGGGEETQYFGPGTRLLVL.

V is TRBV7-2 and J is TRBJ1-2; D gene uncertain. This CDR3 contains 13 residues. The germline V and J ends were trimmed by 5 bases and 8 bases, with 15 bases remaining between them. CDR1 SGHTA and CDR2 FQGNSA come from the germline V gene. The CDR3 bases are TGTGCCAGCAGCCCACAACAAGGGTTCGGCTACACCTTC. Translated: CASSPQQGFGYTF.

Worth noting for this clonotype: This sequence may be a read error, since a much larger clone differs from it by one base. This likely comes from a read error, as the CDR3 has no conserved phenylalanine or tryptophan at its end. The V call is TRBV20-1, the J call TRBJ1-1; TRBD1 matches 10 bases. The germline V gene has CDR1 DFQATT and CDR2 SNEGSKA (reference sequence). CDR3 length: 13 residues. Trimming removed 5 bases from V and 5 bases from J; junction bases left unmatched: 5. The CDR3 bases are TGCAGTGCTGGGAGACAGGGGGCGACTGAAGCTTTCTTA. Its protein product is CSAGRQGATEAFL.

The CDR3 is CASSQALEPTYEQYF. In DNA, the CDR3 is TGCGCCAGCAGCCAAGCGCTAGAGCCGACCTACGAGCAGTACTTC. The gene calls are TRBV4-3 and TRBJ2-7; no firm D call. This CDR3 has 15 residues. CDR1 is LGHNA, CDR2 YSLEER, per germline. V gave up 1 base and J gave up 2 bases, with 12 bases separating them.

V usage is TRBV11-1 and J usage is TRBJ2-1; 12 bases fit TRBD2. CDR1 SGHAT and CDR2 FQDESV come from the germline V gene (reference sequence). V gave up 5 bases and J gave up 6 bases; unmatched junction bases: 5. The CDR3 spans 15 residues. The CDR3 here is CASSHTSGGLNEQFF. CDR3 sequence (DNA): TGTGCCAGCAGCCATACTAGCGGGGGGCTCAATGAGCAGTTCTTC.

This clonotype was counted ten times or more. The CDR3 reads CASSIRQGPYEQYV. In DNA, the CDR3 is TGTGCCAGCAGTATACGACAGGGGCCTTACGAGCAGTACGTC. This sequence joins TRBV6-5 and TRBJ2-7; TRBD1 agrees at 8 bases. Germline V lookup: CDR1 MNHEY, CDR2 SVGAGI. CDR3 length equals 14 residues. Trimming cost V 5 bases and J 4 bases; bases outside gene matches: 7.

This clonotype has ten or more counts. CDR3 sequence reads: CSAPYNEQFF. As DNA, the CDR3 is TGCAGTGCTCCTTACAATGAGCAGTTCTTC. The rearrangement links TRBV20-1 to TRBJ2-1; D remains ambiguous. The V gene's germline CDR1 is DFQATT and CDR2 SNEGSKA (reference sequence). The CDR3 runs 10 residues. Between the trimmed V and J ends, which lost 5 bases and 4 bases, there was a span of 3 bases.

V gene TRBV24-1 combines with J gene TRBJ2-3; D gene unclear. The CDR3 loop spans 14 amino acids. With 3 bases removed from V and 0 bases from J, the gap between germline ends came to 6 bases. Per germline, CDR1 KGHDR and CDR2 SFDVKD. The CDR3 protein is CATSDRRSTDTQYF. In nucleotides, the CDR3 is TGTGCCACCAGTGATCGGCGGAGCACAGATACGCAGTATTTT.

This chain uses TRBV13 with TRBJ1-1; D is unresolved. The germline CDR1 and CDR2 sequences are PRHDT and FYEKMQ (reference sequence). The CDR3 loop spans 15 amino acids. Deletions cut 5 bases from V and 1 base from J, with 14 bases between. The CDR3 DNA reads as TGTGCCAGCAGCCCAGAGGCTTCGCCGAACACTGAAGCTTTCTTT. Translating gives CASSPEASPNTEAFF. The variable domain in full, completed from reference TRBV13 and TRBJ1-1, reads AAGVIQSPRHLIKEKRETATLKCYPIPRHDTVYWYQQGPGQDPQFLISFYEKMQSDKGSIPDRFSAQQFSDYHSELNMSSLELGDSALYFCASSPEASPNTEAFFGQGTRLTVV.

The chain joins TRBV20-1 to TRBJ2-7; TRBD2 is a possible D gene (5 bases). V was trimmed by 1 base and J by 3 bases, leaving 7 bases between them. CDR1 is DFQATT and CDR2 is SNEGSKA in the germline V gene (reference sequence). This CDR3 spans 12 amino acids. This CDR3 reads CSARVSGYEQYF. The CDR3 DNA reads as TGCAGTGCTAGAGTAAGCGGCTACGAGCAGTACTTC.

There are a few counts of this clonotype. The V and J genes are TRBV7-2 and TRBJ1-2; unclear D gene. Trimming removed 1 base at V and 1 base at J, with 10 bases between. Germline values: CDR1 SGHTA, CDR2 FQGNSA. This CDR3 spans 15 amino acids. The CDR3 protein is CASSLESGRNYGYTF. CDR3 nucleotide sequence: TGTGCCAGCAGCTTAGAGTCAGGTCGTAACTATGGCTACACCTTC.

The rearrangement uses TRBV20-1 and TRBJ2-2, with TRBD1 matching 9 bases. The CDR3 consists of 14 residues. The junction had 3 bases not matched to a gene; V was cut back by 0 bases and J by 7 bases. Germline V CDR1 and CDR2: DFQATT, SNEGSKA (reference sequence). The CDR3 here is CSAREDRGGGELFF. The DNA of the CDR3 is TGCAGTGCTAGAGAGGACAGGGGAGGCGGGGAGCTGTTTTTT.